This TCR beta chain was sequenced in a study of cytotoxic CD8 clonotypes in ibrutinib-treated CLL. For the study at large: Investigators collected response samples after a median around 12 months of treatment, range 6 to 36.

General study points: Treatment left the uncommon public clonotypes either contracted or stable in frequency. Clonality was higher at ibrutinib response and returned toward baseline at progression. Starting clonality was above that of age-matched healthy donors and tracked circulating CD8+ T-cell counts.

Using immunoSEQ multiplex PCR, the repertoire was profiled, and TCRdb retains in-frame clones only, with some absent. The sample lists roughly 160,000 clones, under 90% occurring once. With regard to this clone: Antigen specificity is unknown.

This CDR3 comprises 14 residues. Germline V gene lookup returns CDR1 MNHNY and CDR2 SVGAGI (reference sequence). Trimming removed 6 bases from V and 0 bases from J, with 9 bases in between. The sequencing used PBMCs, collected after 24 months of ibrutinib treatment. The chain has TRBV6-6 and TRBJ1-3, with D possibly matching TRBD1 (6 bases). The clonotype originates from a human donor with chronic lymphocytic leukemia. This CDR3 is CASSRDTSGNTIYF. The CDR3 region has the DNA TGTGCCAGCAGCCGGGACACCTCTGGAAACACCATATATTTT.